Following are 3 T cell receptor beta chains from one sample sequenced in a study of OX40 agonist ivuxolimab in advanced cancers. Generated by immunoSEQ multiplex PCR, the TCRdb table keeps only in-frame clones and is missing some. The table has 70,000 or so clones, around 80% seen once; the top ten hold roughly 2.4%. Sequencing was performed on CD4+ or CD8+ T cells sorted from blood, taken in a trial of the OX40 agonist ivuxolimab. The receptors originated from an adult with an advanced solid tumor such as melanoma, head and neck, liver or kidney cancer.

The rearrangement uses TRBV21-1 and TRBJ2-3; TRBD2 reflects the table's D call only, with no check against the DNA. TRBV21-1 is recorded as a pseudogene. This CDR3 is 12 amino acids long. The CDR3 coding sequence is TGTGCCAGCAGCCCTAACCCAGATACGCAGTATTTT. This encodes CASSPNPDTQYF.

The chain is built from TRBV5-4 and TRBJ2-7; 8 nucleotides agree with TRBD2. CDR1 is SGHNT and CDR2 is YYREEE in the germline V gene (reference sequence). Losses at the gene ends were 4 bases for V and 2 bases for J; bases not matched to a gene: 14. This CDR3 has 17 amino acids. The CDR3 protein is CASSPAGGAGVAYEQYF. CDR3 DNA: TGTGCCAGCAGCCCAGCCGGGGGAGCGGGGGTCGCCTACGAGCAGTACTTC.

The chain carries TRBV11-2 and TRBJ1-5, with D possibly being TRBD1 (5 bases). V was clipped by 0 bases and J by 6 bases, with 9 bases between them. CDR3 length: 14 residues. Germline values: CDR1 SGHAT, CDR2 FQNNGV. CDR3 DNA sequence: TGTGCCAGCAGCTTAGAGGGGGGGGGTCAGCCCCAGCATTTT. Amino acids: CASSLEGGGQPQHF.